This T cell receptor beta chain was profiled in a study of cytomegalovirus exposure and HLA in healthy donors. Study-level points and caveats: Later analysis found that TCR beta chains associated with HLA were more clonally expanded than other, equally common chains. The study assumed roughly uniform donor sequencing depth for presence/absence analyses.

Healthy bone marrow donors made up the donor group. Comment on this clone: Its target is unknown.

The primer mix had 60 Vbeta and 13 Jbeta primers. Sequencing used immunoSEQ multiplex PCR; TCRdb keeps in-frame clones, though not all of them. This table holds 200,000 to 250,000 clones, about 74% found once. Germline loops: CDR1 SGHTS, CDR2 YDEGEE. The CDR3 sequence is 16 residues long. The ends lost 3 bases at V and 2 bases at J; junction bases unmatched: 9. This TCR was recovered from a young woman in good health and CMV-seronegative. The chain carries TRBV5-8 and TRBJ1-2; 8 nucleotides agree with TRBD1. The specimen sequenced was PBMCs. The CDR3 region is CASSSWTGKANYGYTF. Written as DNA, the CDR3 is TGTGCCAGCAGCTCTTGGACAGGGAAGGCGAACTATGGCTACACCTTC.